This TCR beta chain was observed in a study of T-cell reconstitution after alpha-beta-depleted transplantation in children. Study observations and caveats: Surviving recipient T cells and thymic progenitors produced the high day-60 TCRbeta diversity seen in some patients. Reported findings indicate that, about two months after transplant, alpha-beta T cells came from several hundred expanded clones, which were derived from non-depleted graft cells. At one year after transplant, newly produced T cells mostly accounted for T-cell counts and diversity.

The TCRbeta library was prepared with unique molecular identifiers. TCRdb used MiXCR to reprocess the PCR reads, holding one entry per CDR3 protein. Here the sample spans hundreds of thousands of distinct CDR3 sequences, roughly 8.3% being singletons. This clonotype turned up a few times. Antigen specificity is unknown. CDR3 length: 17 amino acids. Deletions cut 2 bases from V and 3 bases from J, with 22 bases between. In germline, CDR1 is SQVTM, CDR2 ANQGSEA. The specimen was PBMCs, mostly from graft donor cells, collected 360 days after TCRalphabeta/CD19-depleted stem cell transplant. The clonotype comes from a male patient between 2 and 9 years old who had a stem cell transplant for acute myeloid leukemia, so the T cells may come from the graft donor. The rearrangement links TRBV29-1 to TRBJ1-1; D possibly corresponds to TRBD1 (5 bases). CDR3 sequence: CSVEKTQGRIGDTEAFF. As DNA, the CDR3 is TGCAGCGTTGAAAAGACCCAGGGTAGAATTGGTGACACTGAAGCTTTCTTT. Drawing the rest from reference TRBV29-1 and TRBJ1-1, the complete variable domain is SAVISQKPSRDICQRGTSLTIQCQVDSQVTMMFWYRQQPGQSLTLIATANQGSEATYESGFVIDKFPISRPNLTFSTLTVSNMSPEDSSIYLCSVEKTQGRIGDTEAFFGQGTRLTVV.